A single sample is the source of the 16 T cell receptor beta chains below, sequenced in a study of early T cells in non-severe SARS-CoV-2 infection. Each CDR3 protein gets one entry after TCRdb re-called the 5' RACE reads with MiXCR. The sample comprises more than 95,000 distinct CDR3 sequences, roughly 17% of which are singletons, and roughly 1.3% rests with the top ten. Source material: whole blood. Receptor source: an adult who was a healthcare worker with PCR-confirmed SARS-CoV-2 infection or an uninfected control (not recorded which).

The V call is TRBV7-2, the J call TRBJ2-4; the match to TRBD2 covers 10 bases. Per the germline V gene, CDR1 is SGHTA and CDR2 is FQGNSA. Trimming cost V 4 bases and J 1 base; bases outside gene matches: 13. CDR3 length: 19 residues. The CDR3: CASSYNGASGSGAKNIQYF. CDR3 in DNA: TGTGCCAGCAGCTACAACGGGGCTAGCGGGAGTGGTGCCAAAAACATTCAGTACTTC.

This clonotype was detected a few times. The genes are TRBV29-1 and TRBJ2-1, with D maybe TRBD1 (5 bases). CDR1 SQVTM and CDR2 ANQGSEA come from the germline V gene. This CDR3 is built from 15 residues. Trimming stripped 8 bases from V and 7 bases from J, with 24 bases between. The CDR3 coding sequence is TGCAGCTTCACTCCCGGGTTCGAAGGGGCGAATGAGCAGTTCTTC. Translation gives CSFTPGFEGANEQFF.

The CDR3 DNA reads as TGTGCCAGCAGCCAATTAAGACAGACGAACACTGAAGCTTTCTTT. Its translation: CASSQLRQTNTEAFF. The chain is built from TRBV16 and TRBJ1-1; the D gene is possibly TRBD1 (5 bases). This CDR3 has 15 residues. The V end lost 1 base, the J end lost 1 base, and 10 bases lay between the germline ends. Germline V lookup: CDR1 KGHSY, CDR2 FQNENV.

This clonotype turned up a few times. This chain uses TRBV19 with TRBJ2-1; the match to TRBD2 covers 8 bases. From germline, CDR1 is LNHDA and CDR2 SQIVND (reference sequence). This CDR3 contains 17 residues. J was trimmed by 2 bases and V by 0 bases; bases with no gene match: 6. The DNA for the CDR3 is TGTGCCAGTAGTATAGATCAACCGGGGGGGGCCTACAATGAGCAGTTCTTC. Translation: CASSIDQPGGAYNEQFF.

The chain has TRBV9 and TRBJ2-1, with no clear D. The germline CDR1 and CDR2 sequences are SGDLS and YYNGEE. Trimming cost V 0 bases and J 5 bases, with 12 bases left between them. This CDR3 has 15 amino acids. In DNA, the CDR3 is TGTGCCAGCAGCGTAGCCCTCGGCGTCGACAATGAGCAGTTCTTC. Amino acid sequence: CASSVALGVDNEQFF.

The genes are TRBV28 and TRBJ2-3; D is undetermined. The V end was cut by 4 bases, the J end by 5 bases, with 25 bases between. Germline CDR1 reads MDHEN; CDR2 reads SYDVKM. The CDR3 contains 18 residues. The chain's CDR3 is CASSSQNGVGLSRDTQYF. CDR3 coding DNA: TGTGCCAGCAGTTCCCAAAATGGGGTCGGCTTGTCCAGAGATACGCAGTATTTT.

There are a few counts of this clonotype. The rearrangement joins TRBV28 to TRBJ1-1; D not resolved. The CDR3 has 12 amino acids. Germline V gene data show CDR1 as MDHEN and CDR2 as SYDVKM. V lost 6 bases and J 6 bases, leaving 11 bases between the germline ends. The CDR3 loop reads CASSGSWAEAFF. The CDR3 DNA reads as TGTGCCAGCAGCGGTTCTTGGGCTGAAGCTTTCTTT.

The chain carries TRBV10-3 and TRBJ2-3, with D unresolved. The CDR3 has 16 residues. V lost 6 bases, J lost 2 bases, and 18 bases lay in between. The germline CDR1 and CDR2 sequences are ENHRY and SYGVKD. The CDR3 loop is CAISPGPGQNTDTQYF. As DNA, the CDR3 is TGTGCCATCAGCCCCGGTCCGGGCCAAAACACAGATACGCAGTATTTT.

The table lists this clonotype with many counts. The chain carries TRBV10-3 and TRBJ2-1; D unclear. CDR1 and CDR2 from the germline V gene are ENHRY and SYGVKD. The CDR3 is 13 residues long. Trimming left V 8 bases short and J 1 base short, with 9 bases between. The chain's CDR3 is CAIENGSYNEQFF. CDR3 DNA: TGTGCCATCGAAAATGGATCCTACAATGAGCAGTTCTTC.

The chain is built from TRBV3-1 and TRBJ1-2; D gene uncertain. V lost 0 bases, J lost 2 bases, and 10 bases lay in between. The CDR3 totals 15 residues. CDR1 is LGHDT and CDR2 is YNNKEL in the germline V gene (reference sequence). CDR3 nucleotide sequence: TGTGCCAGCAGCCAAGATCGTGACCGCAACTATGGCTACACCTTC. Translating gives CASSQDRDRNYGYTF.

The CDR3 sequence: CSVEGGLAGGSSYNEQFF. CDR3 nucleotides: TGCAGCGTTGAAGGGGGACTAGCGGGAGGGAGCTCCTACAATGAGCAGTTCTTC. This chain connects TRBV29-1 to TRBJ2-1; 16 positions agree with TRBD2. Germline V gene sequence: CDR1 SQVTM, CDR2 ANQGSEA. The V gene end was trimmed by 1 base and the J gene end by 0 bases; junction bases not matched to a gene: 3. The CDR3 loop spans 18 amino acids.

In its sample, this clonotype was seen a few times. This chain joins TRBV6-6 and TRBJ2-7, with a tentative D call TRBD2 (5 bases). Looked up from germline, CDR1 is MNHNY and CDR2 is SVGAGI (reference sequence). The CDR3 extends over 16 amino acids. V lost 5 bases, J lost 3 bases, and 20 bases lay in between. The CDR3 coding sequence is TGTGCCAGCAGTAACCGACGGGGAGAGATCAACTACGAGCAGTACTTC. This sequence encodes CASSNRRGEINYEQYF.

This clonotype was detected ten times or more. V is TRBV12-3 or TRBV12-4 and J is TRBJ1-1; D may be TRBD1 (6 bases). CDR3 length: 14 residues. V was clipped by 6 bases and J by 4 bases, with 15 bases between them. CDR3 in DNA: TGTGCCAGCAGGGATGGGGGCTGGGGCACTGAAGCTTTCTTT. Translated: CASRDGGWGTEAFF.

The CDR3 DNA is TGTGCAAGTCGCTTAGTTCAGAATTCACCCCTCCACTTT. Its protein product is CASRLVQNSPLHF. The rearrangement links TRBV12-2 to TRBJ1-6. TRBV12-2 has pseudogene status. The CDR3 is made up of 13 amino acids.

The chain recombines TRBV28 with TRBJ2-7; the match to TRBD1 covers 7 bases. J was trimmed by 6 bases and V by 2 bases; bases with no gene match: 10. CDR3 size: 15 residues. Germline-derived CDR1 and CDR2 are MDHEN and SYDVKM. The CDR3 loop is CASSLRGPKKAEQYF. CDR3 in DNA: TGTGCCAGCAGTTTAAGGGGGCCCAAGAAGGCCGAGCAGTACTTC. The variable domain in full, with the rest retrieved from reference TRBV28 and TRBJ2-7, is DVKVTQSSRYLVKRTGEKVFLECVQDMDHENMFWYRQDPGLGLRLIYFSYDVKMKEKGDIPEGYSVSREKKERFSLILESASTNQTSMYLCASSLRGPKKAEQYFGPGTRLTVT.

Here the CDR3 reads CASSPTPAGAGNEQFF. The CDR3 region has the DNA TGTGCCAGCAGCCCAACTCCAGCGGGGGCGGGGAATGAGCAGTTCTTC. The chain uses TRBV9 and TRBJ2-1; the match to TRBD2 covers 8 bases. This CDR3 region has 16 residues. The J segment lost 7 bases and the V segment lost 4 bases, leaving 13 bases of the junction unmatched. Germline V gene data show CDR1 as SGDLS and CDR2 as YYNGEE.